Listed here are 26 T cell receptor beta chains from one sample, sequenced in a study of CD8 T cells in Susac syndrome. An input of about 0.5 to 1 ug of RNA was subjected to reverse transcription using random hexamers. Using its own MiXCR run on the immunoSEQ multiplex PCR reads, TCRdb lists one record per CDR3 protein. The table includes 110,000 to 150,000 distinct CDR3 sequences, 95% detected once. The sample taken for sequencing was CD4+ T cells from PBMCs. The receptors here all came from a human donor with Susac syndrome.

This sequence joins TRBV5-4 and TRBJ2-1; 16 bases fit TRBD2. V lost 2 bases to trimming and J lost 8 bases; unmatched junction nucleotides: 7. The CDR3 runs to 17 residues. CDR1 and CDR2 (germline): SGHNT, YYREEE (reference sequence). CDR3 coding DNA: TGTGCCAGCAGCTTATTCGGGACTAGCGGGGGGGGTGATGAGCAGTTCTTC. Translating it yields CASSLFGTSGGGDEQFF.

The chain combines TRBV6-5 with TRBJ1-4, with 9 bases fitting TRBD1. Germline CDR1 is MNHEY and CDR2 is SVGAGI. V was clipped by 6 bases and J by 4 bases; unmatched bases: 3. The CDR3 runs to 14 residues. The CDR3 region has the DNA TGTGCCAGCAGGGAGGACAGGGGTAATGAAAAACTGTTTTTT. It yields the protein CASREDRGNEKLFF.

The CDR3 protein is CASSSQPNTGELFF. Here the CDR3 DNA reads TGCGCCAGCAGCTCCCAGCCAAACACCGGGGAGCTGTTTTTT. The V call is TRBV5-1, the J call TRBJ2-2; D remains ambiguous. Germline V gene data show CDR1 as SGHRS and CDR2 as YFSETQ. V lost 3 bases and J lost 2, with 8 bases in between. This CDR3 is built from 14 residues.

The chain links TRBV27 to TRBJ1-5; 8 nucleotides align to TRBD1. CDR1 MNHEY and CDR2 SMNVEV come from the germline V gene (reference sequence). CDR3 length equals 17 residues. V gave up 2 bases and J gave up 6 bases; unmatched junction bases: 12. The CDR3 sequence is CASSLTSPGGLGQPQHF. The CDR3 DNA reads TGTGCCAGCAGTTTAACATCACCAGGGGGCTTGGGTCAGCCCCAGCATTTT.

V is TRBV29-1 and J is TRBJ2-3; a possible D gene is TRBD1 (5 bases). Trimming removed 6 bases at V and 1 base at J, with 14 bases between. This CDR3 is built from 14 residues. The germline V gene encodes CDR1 SQVTM and CDR2 ANQGSEA. DNA of the CDR3: TGCAGCGTCCACAGGAGCCACCGCACAGATACGCAGTATTTT. This gives the protein CSVHRSHRTDTQYF.

This chain links TRBV13 with TRBJ2-6, with 11 bases identical to TRBD1. Germline values: CDR1 PRHDT, CDR2 FYEKMQ (reference sequence). Trimming at V came to 4 bases and at J to 2 bases, leaving 4 bases not matched to a gene. The CDR3 is 17 amino acids. The CDR3 spells CASSSGQGAPGANVLTF. The CDR3, as DNA: TGTGCCAGCAGCTCCGGACAGGGGGCGCCTGGGGCCAACGTCCTGACTTTC.

The chain uses TRBV7-2 and TRBJ2-3; the match to TRBD2 covers 7 bases. The ends lost 5 bases at V and 1 base at J; junction bases unmatched: 6. Germline CDR1 SGHTA, CDR2 FQGNSA. The CDR3 has 15 residues. The CDR3 sequence: CASSVRAGGTDTQYF. The CDR3, as DNA: TGTGCCAGCAGCGTTAGGGCGGGGGGCACAGATACGCAGTATTTT.

The chain combines TRBV4-2 with TRBJ2-5; D is possibly TRBD1 or TRBD2 (5 bases each). Trimming removed 0 bases at V and 2 bases at J, with 19 bases between. CDR1 and CDR2 from the germline V gene are LGHNA and YNFKEQ. The CDR3 length is 18 residues. The CDR3 protein is CASSQDPHGALGQETQYF. The CDR3 region has the DNA TGTGCCAGCAGCCAAGACCCCCACGGGGCATTGGGGCAAGAGACCCAGTACTTC.

This sequence joins TRBV5-1 and TRBJ1-5; D not resolved. Germline V gene lookup returns CDR1 SGHRS and CDR2 YFSETQ. V lost 4 bases and J lost 5, with 10 bases in between. This CDR3 spans 13 amino acids. This CDR3 reads CASSEGLDQPQHF. The CDR3 DNA follows: TGCGCCAGCAGCGAGGGTCTGGATCAGCCCCAGCATTTT. The complete variable domain, with remaining parts taken from reference TRBV5-1 and TRBJ1-5, reads KAGVTQTPRYLIKTRGQQVTLSCSPISGHRSVSWYQQTPGQGLQFLFEYFSETQRNKGNFPGRFSGRQFSNSRSEMNVSTLELGDSALYLCASSEGLDQPQHFGDGTRLSIL.

The chain links TRBV2 to TRBJ2-1; D is uncertain. V gave up 6 bases and J gave up 0 bases, with 6 bases separating them. The CDR3 is made up of 13 amino acids. Germline CDR1 and CDR2: SNHLY and FYNNEI. CDR3 in DNA: TGTGCCAGCAGCGGAACCTCCTACAATGAGCAGTTCTTC. This codes for CASSGTSYNEQFF. The whole variable domain, remainder taken from reference TRBV2 and TRBJ2-1, is EPEVTQTPSHQVTQMGQEVILRCVPISNHLYFYWYRQILGQKVEFLVSFYNNEISEKSEIFDDQFSVERPDGSNFTLKIRSTKLEDSAMYFCASSGTSYNEQFFGPGTRLTVL.

The chain carries TRBV27 and TRBJ2-5, with D unresolved. The germline V gene has CDR1 MNHEY and CDR2 SMNVEV (reference sequence). The CDR3 consists of 13 residues. Trimming removed 2 bases from V and 5 bases from J, with 9 bases in between. The DNA of the CDR3 is TGTGCCAGCAGTTTAGGGTACAGTGAGACCCAGTACTTC. Translated, it gives CASSLGYSETQYF.

This clonotype was found once. This chain links TRBV15 with TRBJ2-7; 7 bases are a match to TRBD1. Per germline, CDR1 LNHNV and CDR2 YYDKDF (reference sequence). V lost 4 bases, J lost 5 bases, and 17 bases stayed unmatched. CDR3 length: 17 residues. CDR3 loop: CATSTPNRGRSGHEQYF. CDR3 coding DNA: TGTGCCACCAGCACTCCAAACAGGGGCCGATCGGGGCACGAGCAGTACTTC.

The rearrangement uses TRBV20-1 and TRBJ1-5; D uncertain. Deletions cut 5 bases from V and 3 bases from J, with 14 bases between. CDR3 length: 14 amino acids. Germline-derived CDR1 and CDR2 are DFQATT and SNEGSKA (reference sequence). CDR3 nucleotide sequence: TGCAGTGCTCAGTCAAGGACTATCAATCAGCCCCAGCATTTT. This gives the protein CSAQSRTINQPQHF.

This chain uses TRBV4-2 with TRBJ2-7, with 9 bases identical to TRBD1. The germline CDR1 and CDR2 sequences are LGHNA and YNFKEQ. The CDR3 is made up of 15 amino acids. V trimming: 4 bases; J trimming: 3 bases; junction bases outside the gene matches: 7. The CDR3 loop reads CASSREGTGLYEQYF. The DNA for the CDR3 is TGTGCCAGCAGCCGAGAGGGGACAGGGCTCTACGAGCAGTACTTC.

The gene calls are TRBV9 and TRBJ2-3; possible D gene TRBD2, 5 bases. Germline V lookup: CDR1 SGDLS, CDR2 YYNGEE. Trimming left V 3 bases short and J 0 bases short, with 8 bases between. This CDR3 spans 14 amino acids. The CDR3 region has the DNA TGTGCCAGCAGCGCAGCTAGCAGCACAGATACGCAGTATTTT. Its protein product is CASSAASSTDTQYF.

The V call is TRBV12-5, the J call TRBJ1-1; D unresolved. V was cut by 2 bases and J by 3 bases, with 7 bases left in between. CDR1 and CDR2 (germline): LGHNT, FRNRAP. The CDR3 has 13 amino acids. This chain's CDR3 is CASGLRGYTEAFF. In DNA form, the CDR3 reads TGTGCTAGTGGTTTGAGAGGATACACTGAAGCTTTCTTT.

The chain carries TRBV5-1 and TRBJ2-7; 7 nucleotides align to TRBD1. The CDR3 spans 11 residues. The germline CDR1 and CDR2 sequences are SGHRS and YFSETQ. J lost 13 bases, V lost 3 bases, and 7 bases had no gene match. The CDR3 region has the DNA TGCGCCAGCAGCTCGAGGGGGCGCGAATACTTC. Protein: CASSSRGREYF.

This sequence joins TRBV4-1 and TRBJ2-3; 12 bases are a match to TRBD2. CDR3 length: 19 residues. Unmatched junction bases numbered 11, after V lost 1 base and J lost 3 bases. Germline V gene lookup returns CDR1 MGHRA and CDR2 YSYEKL. CDR3 sequence (DNA): TGCGCCAGCAGCCAAGGATCGCTAGCGGGGGGGCGGGGTACAGATACGCAGTATTTT. Residues: CASSQGSLAGGRGTDTQYF.

The V gene is TRBV20-1, the J gene TRBJ2-5; 11 positions agree with TRBD2. Germline-derived CDR1 and CDR2 are DFQATT and SNEGSKA (reference sequence). The CDR3 totals 14 residues. V was clipped by 4 bases and J by 5 bases; unmatched bases: 6. The CDR3, as DNA: TGCAGTGCTAAGCTGGGACTAGCGGTGGAGACCCAGTACTTC. This codes for CSAKLGLAVETQYF.

This rearrangement joins TRBV5-1 to TRBJ2-7; D possibly corresponds to TRBD2 (6 bases). CDR1 and CDR2 (germline): SGHRS, YFSETQ. The length of the CDR3 is 13 residues. V was cut by 4 bases and J by 5 bases, with 13 bases left in between. CDR3 sequence: CASSPGTLDEQYF. In DNA form, the CDR3 reads TGCGCCAGCAGCCCCGGGACTCTCGACGAGCAGTACTTC. The variable domain in full, with the rest retrieved from reference TRBV5-1 and TRBJ2-7, is KAGVTQTPRYLIKTRGQQVTLSCSPISGHRSVSWYQQTPGQGLQFLFEYFSETQRNKGNFPGRFSGRQFSNSRSEMNVSTLELGDSALYLCASSPGTLDEQYFGPGTRLTVT.

The V and J genes are TRBV4-2 and TRBJ2-1; D possibly corresponds to TRBD1 (5 bases). Germline-derived CDR1 and CDR2 are LGHNA and YNFKEQ. Trimming pared 0 bases from V and 4 bases from J, leaving 10 bases between. The CDR3 covers 15 residues. DNA for the CDR3: TGTGCCAGCAGCCAAGAGGCAGGACAATACAATGAGCAGTTCTTC. It is translated as CASSQEAGQYNEQFF.

The chain links TRBV13 to TRBJ2-3, with 9 nucleotides matching TRBD2. The V segment lost 4 bases and the J segment 4 bases; nucleotides outside the gene matches: 9. Germline lookup yields CDR1 PRHDT and CDR2 FYEKMQ (reference sequence). This CDR3 is 16 amino acids long. The CDR3 protein is CASSSNLAGIADTQYF. In nucleotides, the CDR3 is TGTGCCAGCAGCTCTAATCTAGCGGGAATTGCAGATACGCAGTATTTT.

This clonotype appeared a single time. CDR3 in DNA: TGTGCCAGCAGAAAGGGTGCAGGGTCCTTTTACGAGCAGTACTTC. Protein sequence: CASRKGAGSFYEQYF. This chain joins TRBV6-1 and TRBJ2-7; a possible D gene is TRBD1 (5 bases). Deletions cut 6 bases from V and 4 bases from J, with 19 bases between. This CDR3 is 15 amino acids long. Germline V gives CDR1 MNHNS, CDR2 SASEGT.

J is TRBJ1-6 and V is TRBV7-2; D is unclear. V was trimmed by 1 base and J by 5 bases, leaving 9 bases between them. This CDR3 spans 15 amino acids. CDR1 and CDR2 from the germline V gene are SGHTA and FQGNSA. For the CDR3, the DNA is TGTGCCAGCAGCTTAGGTTCAGCCAATAATTCACCCCTCCACTTT. This codes for CASSLGSANNSPLHF.

The genes are TRBV5-1 and TRBJ2-5, with D perhaps matching TRBD2 (5 bases). The CDR3 length is 15 residues. Germline assignment: CDR1 SGHRS and CDR2 YFSETQ. V was trimmed by 4 bases and J by 4 bases, leaving 17 bases between them. CDR3 sequence (DNA): TGCGCCAGCAGCATTCTAGTGGGTGCGGGAGAGACCCAGTACTTC. This gives the protein CASSILVGAGETQYF.

This rearrangement joins TRBV5-1 to TRBJ1-1; 9 nucleotides agree with TRBD1. Germline V gene data show CDR1 as SGHRS and CDR2 as YFSETQ. The CDR3 length is 15 residues. V dropped 3 bases and J dropped 1; count of bases not matched to a gene: 4. This chain's CDR3 is CASSSQDRGNTEAFF. In DNA form, the CDR3 reads TGCGCCAGCAGCTCCCAGGACAGGGGGAACACTGAAGCTTTCTTT.